A single count supports the clone carrying this T cell receptor (beta chain). PCR employed 60 Vbeta and 13 Jbeta primers. Produced via immunoSEQ multiplex PCR; TCRdb's table is partial and in-frame only. This sample carries around 170,000 clones, roughly four fifths of them seen once, and the ten largest clones take roughly 0.75%. This CDR3 region has 15 residues. Germline CDR1 is LNHDA and CDR2 is SQIVND (reference sequence). V shed 6 bases and J 4 bases; nucleotides not matched to a gene: 6. This sample was included in a study of cytomegalovirus exposure and HLA in healthy donors. Sequencing input: PBMCs. This receptor was taken from a woman younger than 35 in good health and CMV-seronegative. The chain links TRBV19 to TRBJ1-4; 9 bases are a match to TRBD1. In DNA, the CDR3 is TGTGCCAGTAGACCTACAGGGGGCCTTAATGAAAAACTGTTTTTT. This translates into CASRPTGGLNEKLFF. The variable domain in full, completed from reference TRBV19 and TRBJ1-4, reads DGGITQSPKYLFRKEGQNVTLSCEQNLNHDAMYWYRQDPGQGLRLIYYSQIVNDFQKGDIAEGYSVSREKKESFPLTVTSAQKNPTAFYLCASRPTGGLNEKLFFGSGTQLSVL.